This T cell receptor beta chain was retrieved from a study of CD8 T cells in Susac syndrome. Random hexamers served to reverse transcribe about 0.5 to 1 ug RNA. MiXCR, applied by TCRdb to the immunoSEQ multiplex PCR reads, yields one record per CDR3 protein. The profile shows roughly 130,000 distinct CDR3 sequences, roughly 96% of them singletons. The study used healthy donors as controls matched for age and sex. This CDR3 comprises 15 residues. Germline V gene sequence: CDR1 SGDLS, CDR2 YYNGEE. The ends were cut back, 5 bases at V and 0 bases at J, with 13 bases in the middle. This receptor was identified in a human donor in good health. This sequence joins TRBV9 and TRBJ2-3, with D uncertain. Sample: CD4+ T cells from PBMCs. CDR3 bases: TGTGCCAGCAGACGGAGAGCTGCTAGCACAGATACGCAGTATTTT. Translated, it gives CASRRRAASTDTQYF.